This is a list of T cell receptor beta chains from one sample in a study of CD8+CD57+ T cells in acquired aplastic anemia. Each CDR3 protein is one row after TCRdb ran MiXCR on the reads. The sample carries hundreds of thousands of distinct CDR3 sequences, 55% to 75% recorded once. Material for sequencing was sorted CD4+, CD8+, or CD8+CD57+ T cells (not recorded which) from PBMCs. These receptors were taken from a human donor in good health, serving as a control. Each CDR3 is given with its conserved first and last residue. Fields, in order: CDR3 protein, CDR3 DNA, clone size, D gene, J gene, V gene. The D gene is left open where the match is weak. Only some rows state a clone size, as once, few, many or a class for expanded clones.

CDR3 protein: CSVEGGRGGNEQFF
CDR3 DNA: TGCAGCGTTGAAGGTGGTCGGGGGGGCAATGAGCAGTTCTTC
clone size: few
D gene: TRBD2
J gene: TRBJ2-1
V gene: TRBV29-1

CDR3 protein: CASSESIGGTGAGNSPLHF
CDR3 DNA: TGTGCCAGCAGTGAAAGTATCGGCGGGACAGGGGCGGGGAATTCACCCCTCCACTTT
clone size: once
D gene: TRBD1
J gene: TRBJ1-6
V gene: TRBV25-1

CDR3 protein: CASSSHRGEGAEAFF
CDR3 DNA: TGTGCCAGCAGCTCCCACAGGGGGGAAGGTGCTGAAGCTTTCTTT
clone size: many
D gene: TRBD1
J gene: TRBJ1-1
V gene: TRBV7-9

CDR3 protein: CASSRIGGSYEQYF
CDR3 DNA: TGCGCCAGCAGCCGCATAGGGGGGTCCTACGAGCAGTACTTC
clone size: -
D gene: -
J gene: TRBJ2-7
V gene: TRBV4-3

CDR3 protein: CAGNRGQPTMYDF
CDR3 DNA: TGTGCCGGCAACAGGGGGCAGCCCACAATGTATGACTTC
clone size: once
D gene: TRBD1
J gene: TRBJ1-5
V gene: TRBV2

CDR3 protein: CASSYSTVEGGGYTF
CDR3 DNA: TGTGCCAGCAGTTACTCGACCGTGGAGGGTGGAGGCTACACCTTC
clone size: many
D gene: -
J gene: TRBJ1-2
V gene: TRBV6-2/TRBV6-3

CDR3 protein: CASSQDPEGGSRGYEQYF
CDR3 DNA: TGCGCCAGCAGCCAAGACCCGGAGGGGGGCTCTAGAGGCTACGAGCAGTACTTC
clone size: many
D gene: -
J gene: TRBJ2-7
V gene: TRBV4-3

CDR3 protein: CASSGDREDQPQHF
CDR3 DNA: TGTGCCAGCAGCGGGGACAGGGAAGATCAGCCCCAGCATTTT
clone size: many
D gene: TRBD1
J gene: TRBJ1-5
V gene: TRBV5-5

CDR3 protein: CASSLRTGDGQYF
CDR3 DNA: TGTGCCAGCAGCCTACGGACCGGCGATGGCCAGTACTTC
clone size: -
D gene: -
J gene: TRBJ2-5
V gene: TRBV9

CDR3 protein: CASSEGQGRYGYTF
CDR3 DNA: TGTGCCAGCAGTGAGGGCCAGGGCCGGTATGGCTACACCTTC
clone size: few
D gene: -
J gene: TRBJ1-2
V gene: TRBV7-8

CDR3 protein: CASSDHGGRIDTQF
CDR3 DNA: TGTGCCAGCAGCGACCACGGGGGGCGCATAGATACGCAGTTC
clone size: -
D gene: -
J gene: TRBJ2-1
V gene: TRBV7-3

CDR3 protein: CASSLRDGVESPLHF
CDR3 DNA: TGTGCCAGCAGCCTACGGGACGGAGTGGAGTCACCCCTCCACTTT
clone size: once
D gene: -
J gene: TRBJ1-6
V gene: TRBV9

CDR3 protein: CASSVVEGREETQYF
CDR3 DNA: TGTGCCAGCAGCGTAGTTGAAGGACGGGAGGAGACCCAGTACTTC
clone size: -
D gene: -
J gene: TRBJ2-5
V gene: TRBV9

CDR3 protein: CASSLAGQGLRGELFF
CDR3 DNA: TGCGCCAGCAGCTTGGCGGGACAGGGCCTGCGCGGGGAGCTGTTTTTT
clone size: -
D gene: TRBD1
J gene: TRBJ2-2
V gene: TRBV5-1

CDR3 protein: CASSLSPNEQFF
CDR3 DNA: TGTGCCAGCAGCTTATCCCCCAATGAGCAGTTCTTC
clone size: -
D gene: -
J gene: TRBJ2-1
V gene: TRBV7-8

CDR3 protein: CASSTGGNTKQLEHF
CDR3 DNA: TGTGCCAGCAGCACCGGCGGAAATACGAAGCAGCTCGAGCATTTT
clone size: -
D gene: -
J gene: TRBJ1-5
V gene: TRBV7-2

CDR3 protein: CASSESHRSYEQYF
CDR3 DNA: TGTGCCAGCAGCGAGTCGCACAGAAGCTACGAGCAGTATTTT
clone size: -
D gene: -
J gene: TRBJ2-3
V gene: TRBV9

CDR3 protein: CATTFKGATTETQYF
CDR3 DNA: TGTGCCACCACTTTTAAGGGCGCAACCACAGAAACGCAGTATTTT
clone size: once
D gene: -
J gene: TRBJ2-3
V gene: TRBV19

CDR3 protein: CASRASGLNYGYTF
CDR3 DNA: TGTGCCAGCAGGGCATCGGGGCTTAACTATGGCTACACCTTC
clone size: -
D gene: -
J gene: TRBJ1-2
V gene: TRBV25-1

CDR3 protein: CASRGGVAGPGTYYF
CDR3 DNA: TGTGCCAGCAGAGGAGGGGTAGCAGGGCCAGGTACGTACTATTTT
clone size: -
D gene: -
J gene: TRBJ1-2
V gene: TRBV2

CDR3 protein: CASSWARLNSPLHYF
CDR3 DNA: TGTGCCAGCAGCTGGGCCAGGCTGAATTCACCCCTCCACTATTTT
clone size: -
D gene: -
J gene: TRBJ2-3
V gene: TRBV7-2

CDR3 protein: CASRTTYTEAFF
CDR3 DNA: TGTGCCAGCAGGACAACCTACACTGAAGCTTTCTTT
clone size: -
D gene: -
J gene: TRBJ1-1
V gene: TRBV12-3/TRBV12-4

CDR3 protein: CASSPRGGTDGSPLHF
CDR3 DNA: TGTGCCAGCAGTCCGAGGGGGGGCACGGATGGTTCACCCCTCCACTTT
clone size: -
D gene: -
J gene: TRBJ1-6
V gene: TRBV12-3/TRBV12-4

CDR3 protein: CASSPRNSGNTIHFF
CDR3 DNA: TGTGCCAGCAGCCCACGGAACTCTGGAAACACCATACATTTCTTC
clone size: -
D gene: -
J gene: TRBJ2-1
V gene: TRBV7-2

CDR3 protein: CASSLGDRANSPPQYF
CDR3 DNA: TGTGCCAGCAGCTTGGGGGACAGGGCCAACTCACCCCCCCAGTATTTT
clone size: -
D gene: TRBD1
J gene: TRBJ2-3
V gene: TRBV7-9

CDR3 protein: CASSDRMTGDQPQHF
CDR3 DNA: TGTGCCAGCAGTGATCGTATGACAGGCGATCAGCCCCAGCATTTT
clone size: -
D gene: -
J gene: TRBJ1-5
V gene: TRBV2

CDR3 protein: CASSLATDYNEQFF
CDR3 DNA: TGTGCCAGCAGCTTAGCGACGGATTACAATGAGCAGTTCTTC
clone size: -
D gene: -
J gene: TRBJ2-1
V gene: TRBV11-2

CDR3 protein: CSASRLSQETQYF
CDR3 DNA: TGCAGTGCTAGCCGGCTCTCCCAAGAGACCCAGTACTTC
clone size: -
D gene: -
J gene: TRBJ2-5
V gene: TRBV20-1

CDR3 protein: CASSYQRGNYEQYF
CDR3 DNA: TGTGCCAGTAGTTACCAGCGGGGGAACTACGAGCAGTACTTC
clone size: many
D gene: TRBD2
J gene: TRBJ2-7
V gene: TRBV19

CDR3 protein: CAWSPLGLGNTIYF
CDR3 DNA: TGTGCCTGGAGTCCCCTCGGCCTTGGAAACACCATATATTTT
clone size: -
D gene: -
J gene: TRBJ1-3
V gene: TRBV30

CDR3 protein: CASTEEGDVPQYF
CDR3 DNA: TGTGCCAGCACCGAGGAGGGAGATGTGCCCCAGTATTTT
clone size: -
D gene: -
J gene: TRBJ2-3
V gene: TRBV19

CDR3 protein: CASSITGVLSGYTF
CDR3 DNA: TGCGCCAGCAGCATTACAGGGGTGCTGTCTGGCTACACCTTC
clone size: -
D gene: TRBD1
J gene: TRBJ1-2
V gene: TRBV5-1

CDR3 protein: CASSQALYQPQHF
CDR3 DNA: TGCGCCAGCAGCCAAGCCCTATATCAGCCCCAGCATTTT
clone size: many
D gene: -
J gene: TRBJ1-5
V gene: TRBV4-1

CDR3 protein: CASGLVSGPLAGVGSYEQFF
CDR3 DNA: TGTGCTAGTGGTTTGGTATCCGGACCGTTAGCGGGGGTAGGTTCGTATGAGCAGTTCTTC
clone size: few
D gene: TRBD2
J gene: TRBJ2-1
V gene: TRBV12-5

CDR3 protein: CAGQVQLHPEAFF
CDR3 DNA: TGTGCCGGACAAGTTCAACTCCACCCTGAGGCTTTCTTT
clone size: once
D gene: -
J gene: TRBJ1-1
V gene: TRBV9

CDR3 protein: CASSLAGGRDTQYF
CDR3 DNA: TGTGCCAGCAGCTTGGCGGGGGGCAGGGATACGCAGTATTTT
clone size: few
D gene: -
J gene: TRBJ2-3
V gene: TRBV5-4

CDR3 protein: CARGGQQFF
CDR3 DNA: TGTGCCAGAGGGGGTCAGCAGTTCTTC
clone size: -
D gene: -
J gene: TRBJ2-1
V gene: TRBV25-1

CDR3 protein: CASSRGGTSGVKETQYF
CDR3 DNA: TGTGCCAGCAGCCGGGGGGGGACTAGCGGAGTCAAAGAGACCCAGTACTTC
clone size: few
D gene: TRBD2
J gene: TRBJ2-5
V gene: TRBV3-1

CDR3 protein: CSASRDTEHYTQYF
CDR3 DNA: TGCAGTGCTTCCCGGGACACCGAACACTATACGCAGTATTTT
clone size: -
D gene: -
J gene: TRBJ2-3
V gene: TRBV20-1

CDR3 protein: CASSIVQGPQPQHF
CDR3 DNA: TGTGCCAGTAGTATTGTACAGGGCCCCCAGCCCCAGCATTTT
clone size: few
D gene: -
J gene: TRBJ1-5
V gene: TRBV19

CDR3 protein: CATSRRNTGAFF
CDR3 DNA: TGTGCCACCAGCAGGAGGAACACTGGAGCTTTCTTT
clone size: -
D gene: -
J gene: TRBJ1-1
V gene: TRBV15

CDR3 protein: CASSLSAGGTYGYTF
CDR3 DNA: TGCGCCAGCAGCTTGTCGGCGGGGGGGACCTATGGCTACACCTTC
clone size: -
D gene: -
J gene: TRBJ1-2
V gene: TRBV5-1

CDR3 protein: CASSLGQGAVYEQYF
CDR3 DNA: TGCGCCAGCAGCCTCGGACAGGGGGCGGTCTACGAGCAGTACTTC
clone size: -
D gene: TRBD1
J gene: TRBJ2-7
V gene: TRBV5-4

CDR3 protein: CATQGHGAGYEQYF
CDR3 DNA: TGTGCCACCCAAGGGCACGGGGCTGGCTACGAGCAGTACTTC
clone size: once
D gene: -
J gene: TRBJ2-7
V gene: TRBV10-3

CDR3 protein: CASSLQELTEAFF
CDR3 DNA: TGTGCCAGCAGTTTACAAGAGTTGACTGAAGCTTTCTTT
clone size: -
D gene: -
J gene: TRBJ1-1
V gene: TRBV12-3/TRBV12-4

CDR3 protein: CASSSVTGSSPLHF
CDR3 DNA: TGTGCCAGCAGTTCAGTGACGGGGAGTTCACCCCTCCACTTT
clone size: -
D gene: -
J gene: TRBJ1-6
V gene: TRBV5-1

CDR3 protein: CASSSLEGTGFEKLFF
CDR3 DNA: TGTGCCAGCAGTAGCTTGGAGGGGACAGGGTTTGAAAAACTGTTTTTT
clone size: -
D gene: TRBD1
J gene: TRBJ1-4
V gene: TRBV6-5

CDR3 protein: CASSPAGPGTSGVQETQYF
CDR3 DNA: TGTGCCAGTAGTCCCGCGGGCCCAGGGACTAGCGGCGTTCAAGAGACCCAGTACTTC
clone size: -
D gene: TRBD2
J gene: TRBJ2-5
V gene: TRBV7-2

CDR3 protein: CASSPAGTEANVLTF
CDR3 DNA: TGTGCCAGCAGCCCAGCGGGAACCGAGGCCAACGTCCTGACTTTC
clone size: -
D gene: TRBD2
J gene: TRBJ2-6
V gene: TRBV7-2

CDR3 protein: CASSRPRFQATQYF
CDR3 DNA: TGTGCCAGCAGCCGACCACGATTTCAAGCGACCCAGTACTTC
clone size: -
D gene: -
J gene: TRBJ2-5
V gene: TRBV5-1

CDR3 protein: CASRIGGGRVTDTQYF
CDR3 DNA: TGCGCCAGCAGAATCGGGGGGGGGCGCGTCACAGATACGCAGTATTTT
clone size: many
D gene: TRBD2
J gene: TRBJ2-3
V gene: TRBV5-1

CDR3 protein: CASSAVLGFEQDFQYF
CDR3 DNA: TGTGCCAGCAGCGCGGTTTTGGGGTTCGAGCAGGACTTCCAGTACTTC
clone size: -
D gene: -
J gene: TRBJ2-7
V gene: TRBV7-6

CDR3 protein: CASSFTREQETQYF
CDR3 DNA: TGTGCCAGCAGTTTTACGAGGGAACAAGAGACCCAGTACTTC
clone size: many
D gene: -
J gene: TRBJ2-5
V gene: TRBV12-3/TRBV12-4

CDR3 protein: CATSRAGLGDAKNIQYF
CDR3 DNA: TGTGCCACCAGCAGAGCCGGCCTAGGGGACGCCAAAAACATTCAGTACTTC
clone size: -
D gene: -
J gene: TRBJ2-4
V gene: TRBV15

CDR3 protein: CASSSVQGLNQEKQYF
CDR3 DNA: TGTGCCAGCAGCTCCGTACAGGGTCTCAATCAAGAGAAGCAGTACTTC
clone size: -
D gene: -
J gene: TRBJ2-5
V gene: TRBV7-8

CDR3 protein: CASSGRPGVSDTQF
CDR3 DNA: TGTGCCAGCAGCGGCAGACCCGGGGTGTCAGATACGCAGTTC
clone size: -
D gene: -
J gene: TRBJ2-7
V gene: TRBV7-2

CDR3 protein: CASSPGAQGARGYTF
CDR3 DNA: TGTGCCAGCAGTCCAGGGGCACAGGGAGCGAGAGGCTACACCTTC
clone size: -
D gene: -
J gene: TRBJ1-2
V gene: TRBV7-2

CDR3 protein: CASSEWENTEAFF
CDR3 DNA: TGCGCCAGCAGTGAGTGGGAGAACACTGAAGCTTTCTTT
clone size: -
D gene: -
J gene: TRBJ1-1
V gene: TRBV10-2